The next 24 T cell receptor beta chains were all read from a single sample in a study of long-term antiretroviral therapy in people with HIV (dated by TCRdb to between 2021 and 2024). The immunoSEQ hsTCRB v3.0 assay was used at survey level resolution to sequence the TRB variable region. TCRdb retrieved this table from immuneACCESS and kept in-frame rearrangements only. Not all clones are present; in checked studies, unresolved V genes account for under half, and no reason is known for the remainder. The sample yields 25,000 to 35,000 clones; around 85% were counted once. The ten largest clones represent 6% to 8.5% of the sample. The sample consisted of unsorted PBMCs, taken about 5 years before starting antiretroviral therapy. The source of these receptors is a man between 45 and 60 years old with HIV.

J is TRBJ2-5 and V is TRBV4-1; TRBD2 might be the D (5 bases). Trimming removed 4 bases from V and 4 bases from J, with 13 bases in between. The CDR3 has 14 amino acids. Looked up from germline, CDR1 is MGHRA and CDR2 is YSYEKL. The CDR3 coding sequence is TGCGCCAGCAGCCCCAGAGGCGAGGGAGAGACCCAGTACTTC. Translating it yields CASSPRGEGETQYF.

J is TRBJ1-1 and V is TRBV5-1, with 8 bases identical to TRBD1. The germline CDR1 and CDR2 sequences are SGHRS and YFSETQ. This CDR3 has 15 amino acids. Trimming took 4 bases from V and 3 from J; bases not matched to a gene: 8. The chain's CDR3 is CASSPRQGMDTEAFF. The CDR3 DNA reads TGCGCCAGCAGCCCTAGACAGGGGATGGACACTGAAGCTTTCTTT.

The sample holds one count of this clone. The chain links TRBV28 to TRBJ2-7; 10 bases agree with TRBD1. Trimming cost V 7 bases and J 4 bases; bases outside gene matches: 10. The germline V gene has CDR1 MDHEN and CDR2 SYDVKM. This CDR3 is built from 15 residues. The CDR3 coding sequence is TGTGCCAGCACCATCTTGCGGACAGGGGGTTACGAGCAGTACTTC. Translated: CASTILRTGGYEQYF.

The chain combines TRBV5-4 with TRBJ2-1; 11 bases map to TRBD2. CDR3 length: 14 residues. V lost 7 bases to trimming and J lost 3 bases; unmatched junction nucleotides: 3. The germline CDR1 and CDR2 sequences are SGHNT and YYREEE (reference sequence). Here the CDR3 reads CASLLAGDYNEQFF. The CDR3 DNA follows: TGTGCCAGCCTACTAGCGGGGGACTACAATGAGCAGTTCTTC.

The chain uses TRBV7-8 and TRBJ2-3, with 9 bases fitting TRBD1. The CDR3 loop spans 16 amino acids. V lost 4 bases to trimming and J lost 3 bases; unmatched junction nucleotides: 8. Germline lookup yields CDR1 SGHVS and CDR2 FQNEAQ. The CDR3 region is CASSYPRDRVTDTQYF. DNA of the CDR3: TGTGCCAGCAGCTACCCTCGGGACAGGGTGACAGATACGCAGTATTTT.

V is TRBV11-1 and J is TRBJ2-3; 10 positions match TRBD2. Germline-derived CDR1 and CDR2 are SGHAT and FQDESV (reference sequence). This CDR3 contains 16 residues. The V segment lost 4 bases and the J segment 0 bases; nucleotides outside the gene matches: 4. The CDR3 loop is CASSWGLATSTDTQYF. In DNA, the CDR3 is TGTGCCAGCAGCTGGGGACTAGCGACAAGCACAGATACGCAGTATTTT.

The CDR3 region has the DNA TGTGCCAGCTCGCCTACGGGACAGCGGGCCTACGAGCAGTACTTC. It encodes CASSPTGQRAYEQYF. The chain couples TRBV18 to TRBJ2-7, with a weak D call TRBD1 (7 bases). There are 15 residues in the CDR3. The germline V gene has CDR1 KGHSH and CDR2 LQKENI. The V end was cut by 6 bases, the J end by 2 bases, with 17 bases between. Using reference TRBV18 and TRBJ2-7 for the parts outside the CDR3, the full variable domain is NAGVMQNPRHLVRRRGQEARLRCSPMKGHSHVYWYRQLPEEGLKFMVYLQKENIIDESGMPKERFSAEFPKEGPSILRIQQVVRGDSAAYFCASSPTGQRAYEQYFGPGTRLTVT.

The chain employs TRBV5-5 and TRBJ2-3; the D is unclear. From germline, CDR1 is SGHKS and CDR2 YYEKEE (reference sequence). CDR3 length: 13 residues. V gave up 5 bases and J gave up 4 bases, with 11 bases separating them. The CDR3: CASSALSPDTQYF. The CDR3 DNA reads TGTGCCAGCAGTGCGTTATCCCCAGATACGCAGTATTTT.

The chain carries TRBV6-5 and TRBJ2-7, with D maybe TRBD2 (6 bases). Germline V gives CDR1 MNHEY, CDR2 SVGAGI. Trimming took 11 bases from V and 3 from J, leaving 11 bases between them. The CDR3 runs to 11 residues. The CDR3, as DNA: TGTGCCGCCGGGAGTGGCTACGAGCAGTACTTC. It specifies CAAGSGYEQYF.

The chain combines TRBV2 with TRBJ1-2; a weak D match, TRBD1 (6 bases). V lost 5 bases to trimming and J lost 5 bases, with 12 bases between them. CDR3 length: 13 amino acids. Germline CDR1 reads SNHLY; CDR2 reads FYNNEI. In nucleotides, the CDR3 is TGTGCCAGCAGTCGACAGGAGTCTTATGGCTACACCTTC. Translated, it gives CASSRQESYGYTF.

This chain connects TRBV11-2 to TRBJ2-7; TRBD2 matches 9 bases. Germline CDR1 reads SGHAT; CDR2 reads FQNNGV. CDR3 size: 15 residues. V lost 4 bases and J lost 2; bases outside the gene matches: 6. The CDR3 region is CASSSQRGDTYEQYF. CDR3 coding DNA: TGTGCCAGCAGCTCCCAGCGGGGGGATACCTACGAGCAGTACTTC.

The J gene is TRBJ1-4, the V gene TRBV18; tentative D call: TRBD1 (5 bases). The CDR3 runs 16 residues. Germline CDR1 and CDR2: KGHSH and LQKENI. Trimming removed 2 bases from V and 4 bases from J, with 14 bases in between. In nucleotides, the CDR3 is TGTGCCAGCTCACCATTACTTGGGGCCAATAATGAAAAACTGTTTTTT. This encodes CASSPLLGANNEKLFF. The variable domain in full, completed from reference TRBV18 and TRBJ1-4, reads NAGVMQNPRHLVRRRGQEARLRCSPMKGHSHVYWYRQLPEEGLKFMVYLQKENIIDESGMPKERFSAEFPKEGPSILRIQQVVRGDSAAYFCASSPLLGANNEKLFFGSGTQLSVL.

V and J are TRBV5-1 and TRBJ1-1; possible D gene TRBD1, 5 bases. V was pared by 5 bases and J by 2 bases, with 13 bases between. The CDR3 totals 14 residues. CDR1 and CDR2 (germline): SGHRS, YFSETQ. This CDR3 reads CASRRGPSNTEAFF. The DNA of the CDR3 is TGCGCCAGCAGAAGGGGCCCCTCAAACACTGAAGCTTTCTTT.

The CDR3 DNA sequence: TGCGCCAGCAGCCAAGATTTAGCTTATGGCTACACCTTC. Its translation is CASSQDLAYGYTF. The V and J genes are TRBV4-1 and TRBJ1-2; D call uncertain. The germline CDR1 and CDR2 sequences are MGHRA and YSYEKL. V was clipped by 0 bases and J by 5 bases, with 7 bases between them. The CDR3 contains 13 residues.

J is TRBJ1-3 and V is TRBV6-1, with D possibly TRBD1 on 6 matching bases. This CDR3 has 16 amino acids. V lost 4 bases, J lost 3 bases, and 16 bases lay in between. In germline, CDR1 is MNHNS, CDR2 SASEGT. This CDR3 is CASSAPGGAGGNTIYF. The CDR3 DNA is TGTGCCAGCAGTGCCCCCGGGGGGGCAGGTGGAAACACCATATATTTT.

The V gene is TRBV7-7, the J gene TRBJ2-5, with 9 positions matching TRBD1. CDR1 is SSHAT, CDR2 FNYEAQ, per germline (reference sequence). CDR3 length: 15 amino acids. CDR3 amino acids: CASRPGTGSQETQYF. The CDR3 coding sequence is TGTGCTAGCCGCCCCGGGACAGGGTCCCAAGAGACCCAGTACTTC.

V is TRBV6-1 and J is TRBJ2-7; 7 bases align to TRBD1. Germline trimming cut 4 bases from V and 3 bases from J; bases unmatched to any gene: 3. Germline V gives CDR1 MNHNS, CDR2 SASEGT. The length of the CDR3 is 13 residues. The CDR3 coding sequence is TGTGCCAGCAGTGCCGGACAGGTCTACGAGCAGTACTTC. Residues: CASSAGQVYEQYF.

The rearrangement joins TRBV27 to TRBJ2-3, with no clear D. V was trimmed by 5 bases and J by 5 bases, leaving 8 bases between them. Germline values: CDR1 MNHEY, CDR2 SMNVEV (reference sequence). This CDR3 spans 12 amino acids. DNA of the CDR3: TGTGCCAGCAGTACCGGCGGAGATACGCAGTATTTT. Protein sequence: CASSTGGDTQYF.

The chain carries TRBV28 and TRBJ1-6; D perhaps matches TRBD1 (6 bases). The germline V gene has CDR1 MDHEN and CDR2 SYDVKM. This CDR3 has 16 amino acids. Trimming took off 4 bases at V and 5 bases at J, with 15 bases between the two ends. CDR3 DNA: TGTGCCAGCAGTTGGGCCAGGGACATCAATAATTCACCCCTCCACTTT. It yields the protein CASSWARDINNSPLHF.

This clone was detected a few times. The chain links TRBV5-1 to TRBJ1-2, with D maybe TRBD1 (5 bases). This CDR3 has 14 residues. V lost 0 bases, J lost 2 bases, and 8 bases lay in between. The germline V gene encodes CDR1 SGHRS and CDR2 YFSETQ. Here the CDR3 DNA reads TGCGCCAGCAGCTTGGAACAGGCGAACTATGGCTACACCTTC. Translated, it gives CASSLEQANYGYTF.

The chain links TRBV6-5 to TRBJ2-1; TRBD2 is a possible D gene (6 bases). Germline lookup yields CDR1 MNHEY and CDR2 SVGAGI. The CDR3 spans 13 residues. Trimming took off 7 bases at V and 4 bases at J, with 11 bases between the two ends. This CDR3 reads CASKLLAYNEQFF. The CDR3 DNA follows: TGTGCCAGCAAACTACTAGCTTACAATGAGCAGTTCTTC.

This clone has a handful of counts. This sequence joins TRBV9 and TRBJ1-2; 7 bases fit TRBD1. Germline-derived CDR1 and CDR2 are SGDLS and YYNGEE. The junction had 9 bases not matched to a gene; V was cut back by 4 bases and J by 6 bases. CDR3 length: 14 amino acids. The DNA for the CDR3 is TGTGCCAGCAGCACGGGGGACAGCCTAAATGGCTACACCTTC. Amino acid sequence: CASSTGDSLNGYTF.

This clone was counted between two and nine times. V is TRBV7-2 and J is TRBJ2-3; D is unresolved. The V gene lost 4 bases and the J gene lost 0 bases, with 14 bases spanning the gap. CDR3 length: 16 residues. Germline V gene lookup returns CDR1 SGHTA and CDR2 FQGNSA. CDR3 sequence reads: CASSSQPRTSTDTQYF. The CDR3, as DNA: TGTGCCAGCAGCTCCCAACCGAGAACCAGCACAGATACGCAGTATTTT.

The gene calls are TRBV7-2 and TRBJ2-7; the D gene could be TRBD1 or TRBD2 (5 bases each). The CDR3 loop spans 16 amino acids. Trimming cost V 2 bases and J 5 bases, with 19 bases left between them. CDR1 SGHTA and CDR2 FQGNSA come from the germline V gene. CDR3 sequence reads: CASSLTSGWDVDEQYF. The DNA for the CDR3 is TGTGCCAGCAGCTTAACCTCAGGATGGGACGTCGACGAGCAGTACTTC. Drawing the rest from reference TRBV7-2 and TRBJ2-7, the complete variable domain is GAGVSQSPSNKVTEKGKDVELRCDPISGHTALYWYRQSLGQGLEFLIYFQGNSAPDKSGLPSDRFSAERTGGSVSTLTIQRTQQEDSAVYLCASSLTSGWDVDEQYFGPGTRLTVT.